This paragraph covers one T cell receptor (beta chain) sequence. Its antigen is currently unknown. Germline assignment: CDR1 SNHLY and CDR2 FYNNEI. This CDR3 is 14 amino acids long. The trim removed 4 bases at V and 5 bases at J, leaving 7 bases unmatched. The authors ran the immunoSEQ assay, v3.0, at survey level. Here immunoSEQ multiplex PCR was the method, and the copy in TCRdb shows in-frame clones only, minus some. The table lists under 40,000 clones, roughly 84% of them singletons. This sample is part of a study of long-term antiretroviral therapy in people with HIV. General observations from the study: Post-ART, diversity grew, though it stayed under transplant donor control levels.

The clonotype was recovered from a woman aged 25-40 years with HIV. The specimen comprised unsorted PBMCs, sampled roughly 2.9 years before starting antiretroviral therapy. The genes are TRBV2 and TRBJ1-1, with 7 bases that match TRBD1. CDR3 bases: TGTGCCAGCAGTGTACGACAGGGTCTGACTGAAGCTTTCTTT. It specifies CASSVRQGLTEAFF.